The 29 T cell receptor beta chains below were found in one sample sequenced in a study of CD8 T cell repertoires and HIV-1 epitope variants. No cognate antigen is known for these TCRs. The assay was immunoSEQ multiplex PCR, and TCRdb's table has in-frame clones only and misses some. The sample shows a few thousand clones, around two thirds of them seen only once. The source material was cultured CD8+ T cells derived from PBMCs. These receptor sequences come from a male donor with HIV.

The chain couples TRBV11-2 to TRBJ2-5, with D tentatively TRBD2 (5 bases). The V gene lost 6 bases and the J gene lost 1 base, with 12 bases spanning the gap. The CDR3 runs 14 residues. The germline V gene encodes CDR1 SGHAT and CDR2 FQNNGV. Written as DNA, the CDR3 is TGTGCCAGCAGGCCTTCCGGACTCCAAGAGACCCAGTACTTC. Its protein product is CASRPSGLQETQYF.

This clone was seen a handful of times. V gene TRBV9 combines with J gene TRBJ2-5; 7 bases are a match to TRBD2. After removal of 3 bases from V and 6 bases from J, the junction contained 11 bases not matched to a gene. The CDR3 sequence is 15 residues long. Germline loops: CDR1 SGDLS, CDR2 YYNGEE. The CDR3 reads CASSGRDYERQTQYF. The DNA for the CDR3 is TGTGCCAGCAGCGGCCGGGACTATGAGCGGCAGACCCAGTACTTC. Variable domain in full (rest from reference TRBV9 and TRBJ2-5): DSGVTQTPKHLITATGQRVTLRCSPRSGDLSVYWYQQSLDQGLQFLIQYYNGEERAKGNILERFSAQQFPDLHSELNLSSLELGDSALYFCASSGRDYERQTQYFGPGTRLLVL.

This clone came up a few times. The genes are TRBV28 and TRBJ2-7; the match to TRBD2 covers 11 bases. Trimming cost V 7 bases and J 2 bases; bases outside gene matches: 7. Looked up from germline, CDR1 is MDHEN and CDR2 is SYDVKM. This CDR3 comprises 15 residues. CDR3 coding DNA: TGTGCCAGCACCGAAGGACTAGCGGGTACCTACGAGCAGTACTTC. It encodes CASTEGLAGTYEQYF.

The V call is TRBV10-3, the J call TRBJ1-1; unclear D gene. V was shortened by 10 bases and J by 1 base, with 13 bases between the two germline ends. CDR3 size: 13 residues. Germline V lookup: CDR1 ENHRY, CDR2 SYGVKD. Here the CDR3 reads CATQDHTNTEAFF. CDR3 sequence (DNA): TGTGCCACCCAAGACCATACGAACACTGAAGCTTTCTTT.

The genes are TRBV9 and TRBJ2-1; 13 bases align to TRBD2. The CDR3 is made up of 17 amino acids. In germline, CDR1 is SGDLS, CDR2 YYNGEE. The V gene end was trimmed by 4 bases and the J gene end by 8 bases; junction bases not matched to a gene: 12. For the CDR3, the DNA is TGTGCCAGCAGCACCGGGACTAGCGGGGAATCGAGGGATGAGCAGTTCTTC. This encodes CASSTGTSGESRDEQFF.

This clone occurred a few times. The rearrangement links TRBV6-6 to TRBJ2-1, with 7 bases that match TRBD1. The V and J ends lost 2 bases and 4 bases, in that order; junction bases with no gene match: 5. CDR1 is MNHNY and CDR2 is SVGAGI in the germline V gene (reference sequence). This CDR3 region has 15 residues. CDR3 sequence: CASSYRQGEYNEQFF. The CDR3, as DNA: TGTGCCAGCAGTTACCGACAGGGCGAATACAATGAGCAGTTCTTC.

This clone came up once. Compared with germline, one end of the junction differs, possibly owing to a read error. CDR3 protein: CASSQDGRDSLF. DNA for the CDR3: TGCGCCAGCAGCCAAGATGGCCGGGATTCGCTCTTC. The chain couples TRBV4-1 to TRBJ2-1, with D perhaps matching TRBD2 (5 bases). CDR3 size: 12 residues. Looked up from germline, CDR1 is MGHRA and CDR2 is YSYEKL.

This clone was seen a handful of times. V is TRBV5-4 and J is TRBJ1-5; 10 bases line up with TRBD1. This CDR3 has 15 amino acids. The junction had 2 bases not matched to a gene; V was cut back by 4 bases and J by 1 base. Per the germline V gene, CDR1 is SGHNT and CDR2 is YYREEE (reference sequence). In DNA, the CDR3 is TGTGCCAGCAGCCTGGACAGGGGGAGCAATCAGCCCCAGCATTTT. Its translation: CASSLDRGSNQPQHF.

This clone was observed once. The V and J genes are TRBV27 and TRBJ2-2, with D possibly being TRBD2 (6 bases). Looked up from germline, CDR1 is MNHEY and CDR2 is SMNVEV (reference sequence). CDR3 size: 15 residues. Trimming left V 2 bases short and J 2 bases short, with 9 bases between. The DNA of the CDR3 is TGTGCCAGCAGTTTAAACGGGAGAAACACCGGGGAGCTGTTTTTT. Residues: CASSLNGRNTGELFF.

V usage is TRBV7-3 and J usage is TRBJ2-5; 10 bases are shared with TRBD1. With 5 bases clipped from V and 3 bases from J, the junction kept 3 bases outside the gene matches. Germline CDR1 and CDR2: SGHTA and FQGTGA. The CDR3 is 14 amino acids. CDR3 bases: TGTGCCAGCAGCACCGGACAGGGGGAAGAGACCCAGTACTTC. As protein: CASSTGQGEETQYF.

This clone was seen only once. J is TRBJ2-3 and V is TRBV7-9; D gene unclear. Germline V gives CDR1 SEHNR, CDR2 FQNEAQ (reference sequence). The CDR3 covers 14 residues. V gave up 5 bases and J gave up 4 bases, with 13 bases separating them. CDR3 in DNA: TGTGCCAGCAGCCTCCGACCTCGGTCAGATACGCAGTATTTT. It is translated as CASSLRPRSDTQYF.

The gene calls are TRBV27 and TRBJ2-7; 10 bases fit TRBD2. J was trimmed by 0 bases and V by 10 bases; bases with no gene match: 30. Germline V CDR1 and CDR2: MNHEY, SMNVEV (reference sequence). The CDR3 loop spans 22 amino acids. This CDR3 is CATRHIRREWVLAGPISYEQYF. The CDR3, as DNA: TGTGCCACCAGACATATTAGAAGGGAGTGGGTACTAGCGGGACCTATCTCCTACGAGCAGTACTTC.

The chain links TRBV6-5 to TRBJ2-2; D unclear. CDR1 and CDR2 from the germline V gene are MNHEY and SVGAGI. The ends were cut back, 0 bases at V and 0 bases at J, with 5 bases in the middle. The CDR3 has 15 amino acids. The CDR3 here is CASSYSTSNTGELFF. Written as DNA, the CDR3 is TGTGCCAGCAGTTACTCAACATCGAACACCGGGGAGCTGTTTTTT.

V and J are TRBV9 and TRBJ2-2; no clear D. CDR1 is SGDLS and CDR2 is YYNGEE in the germline V gene. Trimming took 0 bases from V and 3 from J, leaving 9 bases between them. This CDR3 is built from 15 residues. The CDR3 DNA follows: TGTGCCAGCAGCGTAGGACGATCTGACACCGGGGAGCTGTTTTTT. Amino acids: CASSVGRSDTGELFF. The whole variable domain, filled in from reference TRBV9 and TRBJ2-2, reads DSGVTQTPKHLITATGQRVTLRCSPRSGDLSVYWYQQSLDQGLQFLIQYYNGEERAKGNILERFSAQQFPDLHSELNLSSLELGDSALYFCASSVGRSDTGELFFGEGSRLTVL.

The chain carries TRBV21-1 and TRBJ2-3; the table calls TRBD1, which could not be checked here. TRBV21-1 is an annotated pseudogene. CDR3 length equals 17 residues. This CDR3 reads CASSYGAGQGMTDTQYF. CDR3 in DNA: TGTGCCAGCAGTTACGGGGCGGGACAGGGTATGACAGATACGCAGTATTTT.

This clone showed up just once. This rearrangement joins TRBV9 to TRBJ2-2; no firm D call. The CDR3 runs to 11 residues. Per the germline V gene, CDR1 is SGDLS and CDR2 is YYNGEE. V lost 9 bases to trimming and J lost 7 bases, with 10 bases between them. CDR3: CATKESGELFF. CDR3 DNA sequence: TGTGCCACTAAGGAGAGCGGGGAGCTGTTTTTT.

The J gene is TRBJ2-7, the V gene TRBV28; TRBD2 agrees at 7 bases. The V gene end was trimmed by 3 bases and the J gene end by 2 bases; junction bases not matched to a gene: 1. Germline V gene lookup returns CDR1 MDHEN and CDR2 SYDVKM. This CDR3 region has 13 residues. CDR3 DNA: TGTGCCAGCAGTTTCGGGGGGACCTACGAGCAGTACTTC. This sequence encodes CASSFGGTYEQYF.

This clone has just a few counts. At one of its ends the junction is not consistent with the germline gene, which may arise from a read error. This chain joins TRBV5-1 and TRBJ1-3; D unclear. CDR3 length equals 11 residues. Germline V gene lookup returns CDR1 SGHRS and CDR2 YFSETQ. The CDR3 loop reads CASSSRNTIYF. The CDR3, as DNA: TGCGCCAGCAGCTCTCGAAACACCATATATTTT.

The chain joins TRBV7-2 to TRBJ2-3, with TRBD2 identical over 8 bases. This CDR3 is built from 15 residues. The germline CDR1 and CDR2 sequences are SGHTA and FQGNSA. The junction had 9 bases not matched to a gene; V was cut back by 1 base and J by 9 bases. CDR3 sequence reads: CASSLGQAGGGTQYF. The CDR3 DNA reads as TGTGCCAGCAGCTTAGGGCAGGCGGGGGGTGGAACGCAGTATTTT.

This clone showed up just once. The genes are TRBV4-1 and TRBJ2-3; the D gene is possibly TRBD2 (5 bases). CDR1 is MGHRA and CDR2 is YSYEKL in the germline V gene. The CDR3 totals 14 residues. V was pared by 0 bases and J by 1 base, with 5 bases between. The CDR3 loop is CASSQEGGTDTQYF. The CDR3, as DNA: TGCGCCAGCAGCCAAGAGGGAGGCACAGATACGCAGTATTTT.

This chain joins TRBV10-2 and TRBJ1-2, with a weak D call TRBD1 (6 bases). The CDR3 is made up of 13 amino acids. V was pared by 4 bases and J by 5 bases, with 11 bases between. Germline V lookup: CDR1 WSHSY, CDR2 SAAADI. CDR3 sequence reads: CASSGQALYGYTF. CDR3 sequence (DNA): TGCGCCAGCAGTGGACAGGCTCTTTATGGCTACACCTTC.

The V call is TRBV21-1, the J call TRBJ1-2. TRBV21-1 is assigned pseudogene status. The CDR3 loop spans 18 amino acids. As DNA, the CDR3 is TGTGCCAGCAGCAAAAAAAACCACCCTCAGAGAGCTAACTATGGCTACACCTTC. Encoded protein: CASSKKNHPQRANYGYTF.

Only one count was recorded for this clone. CDR3 in DNA: TGTGCCAGCAGCCAAGATATGTTCTCGACTAGCGGGAGTTGGAATGAGCAGTTCTTC. Its protein is CASSQDMFSTSGSWNEQFF. This chain links TRBV14 with TRBJ2-1; 12 nucleotides align to TRBD2. Germline V lookup: CDR1 SGHDN, CDR2 FVKESK. The V segment lost 0 bases and the J segment 7 bases; nucleotides outside the gene matches: 13. The CDR3 sequence is 19 residues long.

This clone showed up just a few times. The chain couples TRBV4-3 to TRBJ1-6; the match to TRBD1 covers 9 bases. The J segment lost 5 bases and the V segment lost 4 bases, leaving 3 bases of the junction unmatched. CDR1 and CDR2 (germline): LGHNA, YSLEER. The CDR3 contains 15 residues. The CDR3 loop reads CASSPGTGNNSPLHF. CDR3 nucleotide sequence: TGCGCCAGCAGCCCCGGGACAGGGAATAATTCACCCCTCCACTTT.

This chain links TRBV28 with TRBJ2-5; D remains unclear. TRBJ2-7 explains the end of the DNA better; the J call may be wrong. Germline lookup yields CDR1 MDHEN and CDR2 SYDVKM. CDR3 length equals 11 residues. The CDR3 loop reads CASSSNYEQYF. As DNA, the CDR3 is TGTGCCAGCAGTTCCAACTACGAGCAGTACTTC.

This chain joins TRBV28 and TRBJ2-1; 8 bases are a match to TRBD2. The CDR3 is 16 residues long. V lost 3 bases and J lost 7; bases outside the gene matches: 11. In germline, CDR1 is MDHEN, CDR2 SYDVKM. CDR3 region: CASSFPSGGPINEQFF. The CDR3 nucleotides are TGTGCCAGCAGTTTTCCCAGCGGGGGCCCTATTAATGAGCAGTTCTTC.

The chain couples TRBV28 to TRBJ2-7, with 11 bases fitting TRBD2. The CDR3 sequence is 18 residues long. Per germline, CDR1 MDHEN and CDR2 SYDVKM. V shed 3 bases, J shed 4 bases, and the junction held 14 bases outside the gene matches. The CDR3 is CASSFDSVGTSGLYEQYF. In DNA form, the CDR3 reads TGTGCCAGCAGTTTCGATTCCGTAGGGACTAGCGGACTTTACGAGCAGTACTTC.

There are a few counts of this clone. The chain combines TRBV10-3 with TRBJ2-1; 7 bases agree with TRBD1. The V and J ends lost 3 bases and 1 base, in that order; junction bases with no gene match: 3. In germline, CDR1 is ENHRY, CDR2 SYGVKD. This CDR3 contains 15 residues. This chain's CDR3 is CAISDEGASYNEQFF. The CDR3 DNA follows: TGTGCCATCAGTGATGAGGGGGCTTCCTACAATGAGCAGTTCTTC.

This rearrangement joins TRBV4-3 to TRBJ1-5; TRBD1 matches at 9 bases. The CDR3 is 16 residues long. The germline gives CDR1 LGHNA, CDR2 YSLEER. Trimming at V came to 0 bases and at J to 11 bases, leaving 11 bases not matched to a gene. CDR3 nucleotide sequence: TGCGCCAGCAGCCAAGATGAGGATACAGGGGGCGAGGCCCAGCATTTT. This sequence encodes CASSQDEDTGGEAQHF.